The 31 T cell receptor beta chains reported below all come from one sample, sequenced in a study of vaccination effects on CD4 cells after COVID-19. These receptors have no known antigen. When around ten days of culture had elapsed, CD4+ T cells were isolated. Two-dose BNT162b2 or mRNA-1273 vaccination was given to participants. Generated by immunoSEQ multiplex PCR, the TCRdb table keeps only in-frame clones and is missing some. This table holds roughly 40,000 clones, approximately 70% found once. The specimen was CD4+ T cells from PBMCs cultured without peptide, collected after COVID-19 vaccination. The source is a human donor who received a COVID-19 vaccine.

The J gene is TRBJ2-3, the V gene TRBV9; D is possibly TRBD2 (5 bases). This CDR3 contains 13 residues. Trimming cost V 0 bases and J 7 bases, with 9 bases left between them. Germline V gene data show CDR1 as SGDLS and CDR2 as YYNGEE. The CDR3 spells CASSVVYGNTQYF. The CDR3 nucleotides are TGTGCCAGCAGCGTAGTATACGGGAATACGCAGTATTTT.

The chain combines TRBV6-5 with TRBJ1-5, with a possible D match to TRBD1 (5 bases). CDR1 MNHEY and CDR2 SVGAGI come from the germline V gene. The CDR3 runs 14 residues. V lost 5 bases and J lost 7, with 15 bases in between. The CDR3 DNA is TGTGCCAGCAGTCGAGGAGGGGAGGTGCAGCCCCAGCATTTT. Amino acids: CASSRGGEVQPQHF.

The J gene is TRBJ1-1, the V gene TRBV18; TRBD1 agrees at 7 bases. CDR1 and CDR2 (germline): KGHSH, LQKENI. V lost 8 bases, J lost 4 bases, and 7 bases stayed unmatched. CDR3 length: 13 residues. As DNA, the CDR3 is TGTGCCAGCCGAACAGGGGTATCCACTGAAGCTTTCTTT. The encoded protein is CASRTGVSTEAFF.

Here the CDR3 DNA reads TGCAGTGCTTCGCAGGGGTATGGCTACACCTTC. Protein product: CSASQGYGYTF. The chain couples TRBV20-1 to TRBJ1-2; a possible D gene is TRBD1 (6 bases). In germline, CDR1 is DFQATT, CDR2 SNEGSKA (reference sequence). The CDR3 length is 11 residues. Trimming removed 5 bases at V and 5 bases at J, with 9 bases between.

The V and J genes are TRBV15 and TRBJ2-7; 7 bases fit TRBD2. The CDR3 length is 15 residues. V lost 3 bases to trimming and J lost 3 bases; unmatched junction nucleotides: 8. CDR1 and CDR2 (germline): LNHNV, YYDKDF (reference sequence). The CDR3 spells CATSRVGLADYEQYF. DNA for the CDR3: TGTGCCACCAGCAGGGTTGGGCTAGCGGACTACGAGCAGTACTTC.

The J gene is TRBJ2-3, the V gene TRBV3-1 (or the pseudogene TRBV3-2); TRBD2 aligns across 10 bases. The CDR3 consists of 16 residues. V gave up 5 bases and J gave up 1 base; unmatched junction bases: 6. The V gene's germline CDR1 is LGHDT and CDR2 YNNKEL (reference sequence). The DNA of the CDR3 is TGTGCCAGCAGCACAATTAGCGGGGGGCGCACAGATACGCAGTATTTT. Amino acids: CASSTISGGRTDTQYF.

This clone was detected once. This rearrangement joins TRBV20-1 to TRBJ1-2; no clear D. Germline values: CDR1 DFQATT, CDR2 SNEGSKA (reference sequence). CDR3 length: 11 amino acids. Deletions cut 6 bases from V and 4 bases from J, with 9 bases between. Written as DNA, the CDR3 is TGCAGTGCGGCCCCCCTCTATGGCTACACCTTC. It specifies CSAAPLYGYTF.

In this sample, this clone turned up once. V and J are TRBV6-1 and TRBJ1-3; D remains ambiguous. V was cut by 2 bases and J by 0 bases, with 11 bases left in between. Germline values: CDR1 MNHNS, CDR2 SASEGT. The CDR3 contains 16 residues. The CDR3 DNA reads TGTGCCAGCAGTGAAACTTTAGTTTTCTCTGGAAACACCATATATTTT. It translates to CASSETLVFSGNTIYF.

The chain couples TRBV5-1 to TRBJ2-3; tentatively, D is TRBD1 (6 bases). This CDR3 has 17 amino acids. Trimming pared 0 bases from V and 2 bases from J, leaving 16 bases between. CDR1 SGHRS and CDR2 YFSETQ come from the germline V gene. The CDR3 DNA is TGCGCCAGCAGCTTGGCTACCGGGACAATAAACACAGATACGCAGTATTTT. This codes for CASSLATGTINTDTQYF.

The rearrangement uses TRBV6-5 and TRBJ1-2; 8 bases fit TRBD1. CDR3 size: 15 residues. Germline loops: CDR1 MNHEY, CDR2 SVGAGI. The V and J ends lost 7 bases and 4 bases, in that order; junction bases with no gene match: 11. The CDR3 loop is CASNLGQGSGYGYTF. The CDR3 DNA is TGTGCCAGCAATCTAGGACAGGGCTCCGGCTATGGCTACACCTTC.

V and J are TRBV2 and TRBJ1-2; D is unclear. V lost 6 bases and J 3 bases, leaving 8 bases between the germline ends. The CDR3 spans 12 residues. Germline V gene lookup returns CDR1 SNHLY and CDR2 FYNNEI. Here the CDR3 reads CASSLGDYGYTF. The CDR3 coding sequence is TGTGCCAGCAGCCTAGGTGACTATGGCTACACCTTC. The whole variable domain, remainder taken from reference TRBV2 and TRBJ1-2, is EPEVTQTPSHQVTQMGQEVILRCVPISNHLYFYWYRQILGQKVEFLVSFYNNEISEKSEIFDDQFSVERPDGSNFTLKIRSTKLEDSAMYFCASSLGDYGYTFGSGTRLTVV.

This clone was recorded a few times. This rearrangement joins TRBV7-9 to TRBJ2-1; no firm D call. The V and J ends lost 1 base and 5 bases respectively, with 12 bases between them. Per germline, CDR1 SEHNR and CDR2 FQNEAQ (reference sequence). The CDR3 covers 15 residues. The CDR3 region is CASSLDGRMDNEQFF. CDR3 sequence (DNA): TGTGCCAGCAGCTTAGACGGGCGGATGGACAATGAGCAGTTCTTC. The complete variable domain, with remaining parts taken from reference TRBV7-9 and TRBJ2-1, reads DTGVSQNPRHKITKRGQNVTFRCDPISEHNRLYWYRQTLGQGPEFLTYFQNEAQLEKSRLLSDRFSAERPKGSFSTLEIQRTEQGDSAMYLCASSLDGRMDNEQFFGPGTRLTVL.

The rearrangement links TRBV12-3 or TRBV12-4 to TRBJ1-4; D gene unclear. V was cut by 4 bases and J by 5 bases, with 8 bases left in between. The CDR3 has 13 amino acids. The CDR3 coding sequence is TGTGCCAGCAGTTCCCAGGAGAATGAAAAACTGTTTTTT. Its protein product is CASSSQENEKLFF.

V usage is TRBV29-1 and J usage is TRBJ2-1; 9 bases map to TRBD2. With V trimmed by 2 bases and J by 7 bases, 6 bases remained unmatched. The germline V gene has CDR1 SQVTM and CDR2 ANQGSEA. This CDR3 comprises 14 residues. This CDR3 is CSVEPSGISNEQFF. CDR3 nucleotide sequence: TGCAGCGTTGAACCTAGCGGGATTTCAAATGAGCAGTTCTTC.

This clone was observed a handful of times. The chain links TRBV5-6 to TRBJ2-5; D is uncertain. CDR1 is SGHDT, CDR2 YYEEEE, per germline. The CDR3 is 13 amino acids. V lost 1 base to trimming and J lost 5 bases, with 9 bases between them. Written as DNA, the CDR3 is TGTGCCAGCAGCTTGTTCCCCGTCGAGACCCAGTACTTC. It is translated as CASSLFPVETQYF.

The gene calls are TRBV24-1 and TRBJ2-3; tentatively, D is TRBD1 (5 bases). Germline CDR1 and CDR2: KGHDR and SFDVKD. The CDR3 contains 13 residues. V lost 1 base and J 5 bases, leaving 6 bases between the germline ends. The CDR3 nucleotides read TGTGCCACCAGTGATTTTAGGGGAGATACGCAGTATTTT. Protein sequence: CATSDFRGDTQYF.

The chain couples TRBV12-5 to TRBJ2-1; D possibly matches TRBD1 or TRBD2 (6 bases each). Trimming pared 2 bases from V and 6 bases from J, leaving 8 bases between. The germline gives CDR1 LGHNT, CDR2 FRNRAP. The CDR3 has 13 residues. Here the CDR3 DNA reads TGTGCTAGTGGTTTGTCGGGGGCCAATGAGCAGTTCTTC. It codes for CASGLSGANEQFF.

This sequence joins TRBV7-8 and TRBJ1-3, with D uncertain. Trimming shortened V by 3 bases and J by 1 base, and 10 bases separated the two germline ends. Germline assignment: CDR1 SGHVS and CDR2 FQNEAQ. This CDR3 comprises 15 residues. The CDR3 DNA reads as TGTGCCAGCAGCTTTGGGGAAAGGTCTGGAAACACCATATATTTT. This encodes CASSFGERSGNTIYF. The whole variable domain, remainder taken from reference TRBV7-8 and TRBJ1-3, is GAGVSQSPRYKVAKRGQDVALRCDPISGHVSLFWYQQALGQGPEFLTYFQNEAQLDKSGLPSDRFFAERPEGSVSTLKIQRTQQEDSAVYLCASSFGERSGNTIYFGEGSWLTVV.

The chain carries TRBV7-2 and TRBJ2-2; 7 positions agree with TRBD2. In germline, CDR1 is SGHTA, CDR2 FQGNSA. The CDR3 totals 18 residues. The J segment lost 1 base and the V segment lost 0 bases, leaving 8 bases of the junction unmatched. The CDR3: CASSLAWGRGGNTGELFF. The CDR3 DNA follows: TGTGCCAGCAGCTTAGCGTGGGGGAGGGGAGGGAACACCGGGGAGCTGTTTTTT.

This rearrangement joins TRBV2 to TRBJ2-1, with D tentatively TRBD1 (6 bases). Germline values: CDR1 SNHLY, CDR2 FYNNEI. The CDR3 contains 18 residues. With 2 bases removed from V and 6 bases from J, the gap between germline ends came to 23 bases. CDR3: CASSEKLGKQGASNEQFF. For the CDR3, the DNA is TGTGCCAGCAGTGAAAAACTTGGGAAACAGGGCGCCTCCAATGAGCAGTTCTTC.

V gene TRBV7-9 combines with J gene TRBJ1-3; a weak D match, TRBD1 (5 bases). This CDR3 has 16 residues. Germline CDR1 SEHNR, CDR2 FQNEAQ (reference sequence). V was pared by 5 bases and J by 3 bases, with 17 bases between. CDR3 coding DNA: TGTGCCAGCAGCCATGGGGGGGGTTCAAGTGGAAACACCATATATTTT. It specifies CASSHGGGSSGNTIYF.

CDR3 in amino acids: CASRSGFGGETQYF. The DNA for the CDR3 is TGTGCCAGTAGATCGGGCTTTGGGGGGGAGACCCAGTACTTC. This chain joins TRBV19 and TRBJ2-5; a weak D match, TRBD2 (6 bases). V was pared by 6 bases and J by 5 bases, with 16 bases between. This CDR3 is built from 14 residues. The germline CDR1 and CDR2 sequences are LNHDA and SQIVND (reference sequence).

This clone came up a few times. The rearrangement links TRBV7-9 to TRBJ2-7, with 12 bases fitting TRBD2. The CDR3 has 16 residues. Germline values: CDR1 SEHNR, CDR2 FQNEAQ (reference sequence). V shed 5 bases and J 0 bases; nucleotides not matched to a gene: 5. The CDR3 loop reads CASSPRLAGASYEQYF. CDR3 nucleotide sequence: TGTGCCAGCAGCCCTCGACTAGCGGGAGCCTCCTACGAGCAGTACTTC.

This sequence joins TRBV9 and TRBJ2-7, with TRBD1 as a possible D gene (6 bases). This CDR3 contains 14 residues. Trimming took off 4 bases at V and 3 bases at J, with 14 bases between the two ends. The germline gives CDR1 SGDLS, CDR2 YYNGEE. CDR3 sequence reads: CASSRGQISYEQYF. The DNA for the CDR3 is TGTGCCAGCAGCCGCGGACAGATTAGCTACGAGCAGTACTTC.

This clone has more than one count but fewer than ten. DNA for the CDR3: TGTGCCAGCAGTCCATGGACAGGGAGCTCCTACGAGCAGTACTTC. Amino acids: CASSPWTGSSYEQYF. The chain recombines TRBV7-9 with TRBJ2-7; 8 bases align to TRBD1. The length of the CDR3 is 15 residues. Germline V gives CDR1 SEHNR, CDR2 FQNEAQ (reference sequence). V was clipped by 6 bases and J by 0 bases; unmatched bases: 7.

This chain joins TRBV9 and TRBJ1-2; the match to TRBD1 covers 8 bases. The V and J ends lost 3 bases and 5 bases, in that order; junction bases with no gene match: 9. The germline V gene has CDR1 SGDLS and CDR2 YYNGEE. The CDR3 contains 15 residues. CDR3 sequence: CASSASGTGGYGYTF. CDR3 nucleotide sequence: TGTGCCAGCAGCGCATCCGGGACAGGTGGATATGGCTACACCTTC.

Here the CDR3 DNA reads TGTGCCAGCAGCGTGCTAGCCCGAAGCTACGAGCAGTACTTC. This gives the protein CASSVLARSYEQYF. The genes are TRBV5-4 and TRBJ2-7; a weak D match, TRBD2 (5 bases). Germline V gene data show CDR1 as SGHNT and CDR2 as YYREEE (reference sequence). The CDR3 extends over 14 amino acids. V was shortened by 4 bases and J by 3 bases, with 14 bases between the two germline ends. Using reference TRBV5-4 and TRBJ2-7 for the parts outside the CDR3, the full variable domain is ETGVTQSPTHLIKTRGQQVTLRCSSQSGHNTVSWYQQALGQGPQFIFQYYREEENGRGNFPPRFSGLQFPNYSSELNVNALELDDSALYLCASSVLARSYEQYFGPGTRLTVT.

This chain connects TRBV6-5 to TRBJ2-1; unclear D gene. The germline CDR1 and CDR2 sequences are MNHEY and SVGAGI. The CDR3 runs to 16 residues. The V end was cut by 2 bases, the J end by 0 bases, with 11 bases between. The CDR3 reads CASSYLGSPSYNEQFF. The CDR3 region has the DNA TGTGCCAGCAGTTACCTTGGGTCCCCCTCCTACAATGAGCAGTTCTTC.

The chain uses TRBV19 and TRBJ1-1; 7 nucleotides agree with TRBD1. V lost 1 base to trimming and J lost 4 bases; unmatched junction nucleotides: 3. Germline lookup yields CDR1 LNHDA and CDR2 SQIVND (reference sequence). The CDR3 loop spans 14 amino acids. The CDR3 DNA follows: TGTGCCAGTAGTATAGTCGCAGGGGGCACTGAAGCTTTCTTT. As protein: CASSIVAGGTEAFF.

This clone is termed medium-sized. The gene calls are TRBV7-9 and TRBJ1-2, with TRBD1 identical over 12 bases. This CDR3 is built from 15 residues. CDR1 SEHNR and CDR2 FQNEAQ come from the germline V gene (reference sequence). The V segment lost 5 bases and the J segment 7 bases; nucleotides outside the gene matches: 8. The CDR3 DNA reads TGTGCCAGCAGCGCCCCGGGACAGGGGGCTGTTGGCTACACCTTC. As protein: CASSAPGQGAVGYTF.

The rearrangement uses TRBV29-1 and TRBJ1-2; D remains unclear. Germline assignment: CDR1 SQVTM and CDR2 ANQGSEA. This CDR3 spans 12 amino acids. Trimming removed 4 bases at V and 3 bases at J, with 9 bases between. CDR3 nucleotides: TGCAGCGTTGTCTTCTCCTACTATGGCTACACCTTC. Translated: CSVVFSYYGYTF.